The rows below give T cell receptor beta chains drawn from one sample of a study of T cell changes during pregnancy in multiple sclerosis. Some clones are missing from TCRdb's copy, which holds only in-frame ones; the method was immunoSEQ multiplex PCR. Among 100,000 or so clones listed, 85% to 95% were seen once. The specimen comprised peripheral blood, sampled after pregnancy. The receptors were gathered from a female donor in good health, enrolled as a control in a pregnancy study. The CDR3 runs from the conserved cysteine through the conserved F or W. D genes are given only for firm matches. The size field is filled for only some rows; it gives once, few, many or a size class.

j_call v_call clone_size d_call cdr3_nt cdr3_aa
TRBJ2-7 TRBV7-2 . TRBD1 TGTGCCAGCAGCTTAGTAGGACAGGGGGCCTACGAGCAGTACTTC CASSLVGQGAYEQYF
TRBJ2-5 TRBV2 . TRBD2 TGTGCCAGCAGCCCTGGGACTAGCGCCCCAGAGACCCAGTACTTC CASSPGTSAPETQYF
TRBJ2-4 TRBV5-1 . . TGCGCCAGCAGCTTGGACGAGAGAGGACGGGAAAAAAACATTCAGTACTTC CASSLDERGREKNIQYF
TRBJ2-3 TRBV27 . . TGTGCCAGCAGTTTATTGGGGAGATCCTCCACAGATACGCAGTATTTT CASSLLGRSSTDTQYF
TRBJ2-2 TRBV7-9 . TRBD2 TGTGCCAGCAGCGCACTCGGGGGGGCCGGGTACACCGGGGAGCTGTTTTTT CASSALGGAGYTGELFF
TRBJ1-4 TRBV13 . . TGTGCCAGCAGCTCCCGTGCAACTAATGAAAAACTGTTTTTT CASSSRATNEKLFF
TRBJ2-1 TRBV13 . TRBD2 TGTGCCAGCAGCTTAGAGTTAGCGGGAGTGAATGAGCAGTTCTTC CASSLELAGVNEQFF
TRBJ1-2 TRBV20-1 once . TGCAGTGCTCAGGGGTATGGCTACACCTTC CSAQGYGYTF
TRBJ2-4 TRBV5-1 . TRBD2 TGCGCCAGCAGCGTGACTAGCGGGAGCGGTTGGGCCAAAAACATTCAGTACTTC CASSVTSGSGWAKNIQYF
TRBJ2-1 TRBV19 few . TGTGCCAGTAGTATGGTCGGGACATACAATGAGCAGTTCTTC CASSMVGTYNEQFF
TRBJ1-4 TRBV28 . TRBD1 TGTGCCAGCAGTTTCCGGGACAGGGTGCGCGAAAAACTGTTTTTT CASSFRDRVREKLFF
TRBJ2-2 TRBV11-3 . . TGTGCCAGCAGCTTAGCCGACTTGAACACCGGGGAGCTGTTTTTT CASSLADLNTGELFF
TRBJ2-7 TRBV27 . TRBD2 TGTGCCAGCAGTTTAGTTGGGCTAGCGGGGGACTACGAGCAGTACTTC CASSLVGLAGDYEQYF
TRBJ2-7 TRBV28 . TRBD2 TGTGCCAGCAAGCGGCTAGCGGGAGCCTACGAGCAGTACTTC CASKRLAGAYEQYF
TRBJ2-7 TRBV5-4 . . TGTGCCAGCAGCCATCAACCAGGGGACGACGAGCAGTACTTC CASSHQPGDDEQYF
TRBJ2-1 TRBV30 . . TGTGCCTGGATGGGCGGGGCCTACAATGAGCAGTTCTTC CAWMGGAYNEQFF
TRBJ2-7 TRBV10-3 once . TGTGCCTCTCGAGGTGGGGGCGGCTCCTACGAGCAGTACTTC CASRGGGGSYEQYF
TRBJ1-5 TRBV2 . . TGTGCCAGCAGTGCGGAGGCTCCAAGGCAGCCCCAGCATTTT CASSAEAPRQPQHF
TRBJ2-3 TRBV9 . TRBD2 TGTGCCAGCAGCGTAGCCGGGGAGGGGAGGCCTAGCACAGATACGCAGTATTTT CASSVAGEGRPSTDTQYF
TRBJ2-7 TRBV5-1 . . TGCGCCAGCAGCGCGGGACAGTCTATCTACGAGCAGTACTTC CASSAGQSIYEQYF
TRBJ1-1 TRBV9 . TRBD1 TGTGCCAGCAGCGTAGACTCTTGGAAGGACAGGGGGATGAACACTGAAGCTTTCTTT CASSVDSWKDRGMNTEAFF
TRBJ1-5 TRBV19 . . TGTGCCAGTAGTATAGGAACAGGTAATCAGCCCCAGCATTTT CASSIGTGNQPQHF
TRBJ2-2 TRBV5-1 . . TGCGCCAGCAGCTTGGGAGGGAGTAACACCGGGGAGCTGTTTTTT CASSLGGSNTGELFF
TRBJ1-1 TRBV7-9 . TRBD1 TGTGCCAGCAGCCTTAGGACAGGTGAAGCTTTCTTT CASSLRTGEAFF
TRBJ1-2 TRBV28 . TRBD1 TGTGCCAGCAGTGCGGACAGGGGGCGCTACACCTTC CASSADRGRYTF